These 8 T cell receptor beta chains share one sample of origin, sequenced in a study of T cells in Graves' hyperthyroidism and ophthalmopathy. It was RNA transcripts that yielded the amplified TCR beta CDR3 regions. During a first-round RT-PCR of the TCR CDR3, the HTBI primer set was used. TCRdb independently ran MiXCR on the multiplex PCR reads; one entry per CDR3 protein. This sample has some 600,000 distinct CDR3 sequences, with 14% found just once. The sample comprised blood. The receptors originated from a woman aged 30 to 39 with Graves' hyperthyroidism that later progressed to Graves' ophthalmopathy.

The gene calls are TRBV11-3 and TRBJ1-2, with unresolved D. Germline CDR1 and CDR2: SGHNT and YENEEA. With 10 bases removed from V and 8 bases from J, the gap between germline ends came to 17 bases. This CDR3 contains 12 residues. In DNA form, the CDR3 reads TGTGCCATCTTTCGCGAAGAGGAAGGCTACACCTTC. Residues: CAIFREEEGYTF.

Only a few counts were recorded for this clonotype. The chain joins TRBV27 to TRBJ2-1; D gene unclear. CDR3 size: 14 residues. The V gene's germline CDR1 is MNHEY and CDR2 SMNVEV (reference sequence). Deletions cut 2 bases from V and 0 bases from J, with 5 bases between. The CDR3 region has the DNA TGTGCCAGCAGTTTAACCAGCTCCTACAATGAGCAGTTCTTC. This codes for CASSLTSSYNEQFF.

V gene TRBV2 combines with J gene TRBJ1-5; TRBD1 might be the D (5 bases). The CDR3 loop spans 21 amino acids. Germline V gene lookup returns CDR1 SNHLY and CDR2 FYNNEI. CDR3 residues: CASSWGGSGTPGGGGNQPQHF. In DNA, the CDR3 is TGTGCTAGCTCCTGGGGGGGGAGTGGGACCCCAGGAGGAGGGGGCAATCAGCCCCAGCATTTT.

The rearrangement links TRBV28 to TRBJ1-2; D may be TRBD1 (6 bases). The V gene lost 10 bases and the J gene lost 8 bases, with 20 bases spanning the gap. This CDR3 has 13 amino acids. The germline CDR1 and CDR2 sequences are MDHEN and SYDVKM. The CDR3 region has the DNA TGTGCCATACAAGCGGGGGGGGGCGGAGGCTACACCTTC. Protein sequence: CAIQAGGGGGYTF.

The chain is built from TRBV5-4 and TRBJ2-7; 9 positions match TRBD2. Looked up from germline, CDR1 is SGHNT and CDR2 is YYREEE (reference sequence). The CDR3 is made up of 15 amino acids. After removal of 0 bases from V and 4 bases from J, the junction contained 5 bases not matched to a gene. The CDR3 sequence is CASSLVTSGDYEQYF. The CDR3 region has the DNA TGTGCCAGCAGCTTGGTGACTAGCGGTGATTACGAGCAGTACTTC.

Details on this clonotype: The junction does not match germline at one end; this may be a read error. This sequence joins TRBV5-1 and TRBJ2-7; tentatively, D is TRBD1 (6 bases). The CDR3 spans 13 residues. CDR1 is SGHRS, CDR2 YFSETQ, per germline. DNA for the CDR3: TGCACCAGCAGCTGGGCTCAGGGGTACGAGCAGTACTTC. This gives the protein CTSSWAQGYEQYF.

This chain joins TRBV7-6 and TRBJ1-4; tentatively, D is TRBD1 (5 bases). Trimming took 3 bases from V and 3 from J, leaving 8 bases between them. This CDR3 spans 14 amino acids. The germline V gene has CDR1 SGHVS and CDR2 FNYEAQ. CDR3: CASSLPGPNEKLFF. The CDR3 region has the DNA TGTGCCAGCAGCTTGCCGGGGCCTAATGAAAAACTGTTTTTT.

This chain connects TRBV7-6 to TRBJ1-3; the match to TRBD1 covers 9 bases. Trimming cost V 2 bases and J 8 bases; bases outside gene matches: 4. The CDR3 has 14 residues. In germline, CDR1 is SGHVS, CDR2 FNYEAQ. The CDR3 DNA is TGTGCCAGCAGCTTAACGCGACAGGGGGACACCATATATTTT. This codes for CASSLTRQGDTIYF. The full variable domain, completed using reference TRBV7-6 and TRBJ1-3, is GAGVSQSPRYKVTKRGQDVALRCDPISGHVSLYWYRQALGQGPEFLTYFNYEAQQDKSGLPNDRFSAERPEGSISTLTIQRTEQRDSAMYRCASSLTRQGDTIYFGEGSWLTVV.